What follows are 17 T cell receptor beta chains derived from one specimen sequenced in a study of cytomegalovirus exposure and HLA in healthy donors. The study ran its PCR with 60 Vbeta and 13 Jbeta primers. Clones were sequenced by immunoSEQ multiplex PCR, and TCRdb holds only the in-frame ones, with some missing. The repertoire holds fewer than 200,000 clones, with roughly 87% as singletons. Sequencing input: PBMCs. Every receptor here comes from a girl less than two years old in good health and CMV-seronegative.

This chain connects TRBV5-8 to TRBJ2-2, with 10 bases fitting TRBD2. Per the germline V gene, CDR1 is SGHTS and CDR2 is YDEGEE. The V gene end was trimmed by 2 bases and the J gene end by 2 bases; junction bases not matched to a gene: 12. The CDR3 sequence is 19 residues long. CDR3 bases: TGTGCCAGCAGCTTAGGGGGAAAACTAGCGGGATACAACACCGGGGAGCTGTTTTTT. Its translation is CASSLGGKLAGYNTGELFF.

This chain links TRBV18 with TRBJ2-1; TRBD2 matches 11 bases. Germline lookup yields CDR1 KGHSH and CDR2 LQKENI. V lost 0 bases, J lost 4 bases, and 17 bases stayed unmatched. This CDR3 has 21 residues. The CDR3 loop reads CASSPPIPLAGAPRNYNEQFF. CDR3 nucleotides: TGTGCCAGCTCACCACCAATCCCACTAGCGGGAGCCCCACGAAATTACAATGAGCAGTTCTTC.

V and J are TRBV5-4 and TRBJ2-5, with TRBD2 matching over 11 bases. The DNA end is more similar to TRBJ2-7, so the J call may be wrong. Germline values: CDR1 SGHNT, CDR2 YYREEE (reference sequence). The CDR3 has 14 amino acids. As DNA, the CDR3 is TGTGCCAGCAGCTCTAGCGGGAGGACCGACGAGCAGTACTTC. Amino acid sequence: CASSSSGRTDEQYF.

The chain recombines TRBV7-9 with TRBJ2-3; 12 positions agree with TRBD2. The CDR3 is 18 residues long. Germline trimming cut 5 bases from V and 3 bases from J; bases unmatched to any gene: 12. Germline CDR1 SEHNR, CDR2 FQNEAQ (reference sequence). This CDR3 reads CASSPSLAGGWFTDTQYF. CDR3 sequence (DNA): TGTGCCAGCAGCCCATCTCTAGCGGGAGGGTGGTTTACAGATACGCAGTATTTT.

The chain is built from TRBV4-3 and TRBJ2-7; 8 bases fit TRBD2. Germline trimming cut 1 base from V and 2 bases from J; bases unmatched to any gene: 4. The CDR3 sequence is 15 residues long. CDR1 LGHNA and CDR2 YSLEER come from the germline V gene. The CDR3 here is CASSQGREEAYEQYF. The CDR3 bases are TGCGCCAGCAGCCAAGGGCGGGAGGAAGCCTACGAGCAGTACTTC.

This clone was recorded once. The V gene is TRBV25-1, the J gene TRBJ1-2; no firm D call. The ends were cut back, 4 bases at V and 7 bases at J, with 7 bases in the middle. Looked up from germline, CDR1 is MGHDK and CDR2 is SYGVNS. This CDR3 has 11 amino acids. CDR3: CASSGARGYTF. The CDR3, as DNA: TGTGCCAGCAGTGGGGCGCGTGGCTACACCTTC.

The genes are TRBV25-1 and TRBJ2-3, with 10 bases lining up with TRBD2. J lost 4 bases, V lost 1 base, and 5 bases had no gene match. Germline V gives CDR1 MGHDK, CDR2 SYGVNS. The CDR3 is made up of 16 amino acids. CDR3 DNA: TGTGCCAGCAGTGAATTCAAGCGGGGGGGGGCAGATACGCAGTATTTT. This encodes CASSEFKRGGADTQYF.

The chain links TRBV2 to TRBJ1-1, with no clear D. The CDR3 length is 14 residues. Germline assignment: CDR1 SNHLY and CDR2 FYNNEI. Trimming took off 4 bases at V and 0 bases at J, with 9 bases between the two ends. The CDR3, as DNA: TGTGCCAGCAGTGTGTTCTTAATGAACACTGAAGCTTTCTTT. Its translation is CASSVFLMNTEAFF.

The chain uses TRBV4-2 and TRBJ1-5; D might be TRBD1 (6 bases). The CDR3 covers 16 residues. CDR1 and CDR2 from the germline V gene are LGHNA and YNFKEQ. V was clipped by 0 bases and J by 0 bases, with 9 bases between them. The CDR3 DNA reads as TGTGCCAGCAGCCAAGACGACAGGTCTAGCAATCAGCCCCAGCATTTT. This gives the protein CASSQDDRSSNQPQHF.

The chain couples TRBV6-1 to TRBJ2-1; perhaps TRBD1 as D (6 bases). Germline-derived CDR1 and CDR2 are MNHNS and SASEGT. The CDR3 sequence is 14 residues long. V was clipped by 6 bases and J by 8 bases, with 17 bases between them. In DNA, the CDR3 is TGTGCCAGCAGAGGACAGCTTACAATGTATGAGCAGTTCTTC. Protein: CASRGQLTMYEQFF.

The chain has TRBV6-5 and TRBJ1-1; D is unresolved. This CDR3 contains 15 residues. Between the trimmed V and J ends, which lost 3 bases and 0 bases, there was a span of 11 bases. Germline CDR1 reads MNHEY; CDR2 reads SVGAGI. CDR3 DNA sequence: TGTGCCAGCAGTTATTTTGCGGGCCTGAACACTGAAGCTTTCTTT. Its translation is CASSYFAGLNTEAFF.

The chain couples TRBV29-1 to TRBJ2-1; D is unresolved. Germline CDR1 SQVTM, CDR2 ANQGSEA. V was cut by 0 bases and J by 3 bases, with 6 bases left in between. This CDR3 has 13 amino acids. The CDR3 bases are TGCAGCGTTGAAGATCAGGTCTACAATGAGCAGTTCTTC. Residues: CSVEDQVYNEQFF.

The rearrangement uses TRBV19 and TRBJ2-2, with TRBD2 matching 8 bases. The CDR3 is 16 residues long. Germline V gene data show CDR1 as LNHDA and CDR2 as SQIVND (reference sequence). V shed 7 bases, J shed 0 bases, and the junction held 7 bases outside the gene matches. CDR3 loop: CASTIGAGANTGELFF. The CDR3 coding sequence is TGTGCCAGTACGATAGGAGCGGGGGCGAACACCGGGGAGCTGTTTTTT.

The chain links TRBV11-3 to TRBJ2-1; tentative D call: TRBD2 (6 bases). The CDR3 is 15 amino acids. CDR1 and CDR2 from the germline V gene are SGHNT and YENEEA. With 1 base removed from V and 6 bases from J, the gap between germline ends came to 13 bases. CDR3 residues: CASSLGGVPFNEQFF. The CDR3 nucleotides read TGTGCCAGCAGCTTAGGCGGGGTCCCTTTCAATGAGCAGTTCTTC.

The gene calls are TRBV6-5 and TRBJ2-5, with no clear D. Trimming stripped 3 bases from V and 0 bases from J, with 11 bases between. The CDR3 spans 15 residues. Per germline, CDR1 MNHEY and CDR2 SVGAGI. CDR3 sequence: CASSYLAEYQETQYF. In DNA form, the CDR3 reads TGTGCCAGCAGTTATCTGGCGGAGTACCAAGAGACCCAGTACTTC.

The V and J genes are TRBV4-1 and TRBJ2-7; 10 bases align to TRBD2. The CDR3 has 17 amino acids. Losses at the gene ends were 1 base for V and 3 bases for J; bases not matched to a gene: 9. Germline V gene data show CDR1 as MGHRA and CDR2 as YSYEKL. The CDR3 loop reads CASSQGMASGRSYEQYF. The CDR3 DNA is TGCGCCAGCAGCCAAGGCATGGCTAGCGGGAGAAGCTACGAGCAGTACTTC.

The chain joins TRBV6-1 to TRBJ2-1; 9 bases map to TRBD2. Germline CDR1 reads MNHNS; CDR2 reads SASEGT. The CDR3 runs 14 residues. The ends lost 6 bases at V and 7 bases at J; junction bases unmatched: 7. For the CDR3, the DNA is TGTGCCAGCAGAATACTAGCGGGTTCTAATGAGCAGTTCTTC. This gives the protein CASRILAGSNEQFF.